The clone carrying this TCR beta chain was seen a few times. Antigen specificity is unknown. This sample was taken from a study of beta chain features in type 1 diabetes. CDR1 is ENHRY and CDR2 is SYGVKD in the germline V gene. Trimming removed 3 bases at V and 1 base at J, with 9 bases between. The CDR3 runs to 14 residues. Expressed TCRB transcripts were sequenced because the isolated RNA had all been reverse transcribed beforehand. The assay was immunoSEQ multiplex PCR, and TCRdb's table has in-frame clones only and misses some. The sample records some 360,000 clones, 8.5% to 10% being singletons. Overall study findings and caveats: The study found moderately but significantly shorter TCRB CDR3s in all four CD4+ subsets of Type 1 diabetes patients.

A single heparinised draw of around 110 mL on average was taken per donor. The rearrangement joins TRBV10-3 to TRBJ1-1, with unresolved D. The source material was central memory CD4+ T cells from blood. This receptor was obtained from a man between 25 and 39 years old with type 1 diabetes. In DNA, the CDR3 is TGTGCCATCAGTGAAGAACGGTCGAACACTGAAGCTTTCTTT. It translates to CAISEERSNTEAFF.